The 24 T cell receptor beta chains listed next were all sequenced from one sample in a study of T cell responses to AZD1222 COVID-19 vaccine. TCRdb's copy holds only in-frame clones and misses some; the assay was immunoSEQ multiplex PCR. The sample has 95,000 to 100,000 clones, roughly 92% seen once; the top ten hold roughly 12%. This material consisted of peripheral blood, taken on day 0 of AZD1222 vaccination. These TCRs come from an adult in good health.

This clone appeared a single time. The chain uses TRBV5-4 and TRBJ2-7; no clear D gene. The CDR3 is made up of 15 amino acids. The V gene's germline CDR1 is SGHNT and CDR2 YYREEE (reference sequence). Trimming left V 0 bases short and J 0 bases short, with 10 bases between. The DNA of the CDR3 is TGTGCCAGCAGCTTGGCCTTGTCTAGCTCCTACGAGCAGTACTTC. This codes for CASSLALSSSYEQYF. The whole variable domain, remainder taken from reference TRBV5-4 and TRBJ2-7, is ETGVTQSPTHLIKTRGQQVTLRCSSQSGHNTVSWYQQALGQGPQFIFQYYREEENGRGNFPPRFSGLQFPNYSSELNVNALELDDSALYLCASSLALSSSYEQYFGPGTRLTVT.

The chain has TRBV4-3 and TRBJ2-3, with 14 bases matching TRBD2. In germline, CDR1 is LGHNA, CDR2 YSLEER. J gave up 5 bases and V 0 bases, and 16 bases lay outside the gene matches. CDR3 length equals 21 residues. The CDR3 here is CASSQDLGVGVGTSGRDTQYF. Written as DNA, the CDR3 is TGCGCCAGCAGCCAAGATCTCGGGGTTGGGGTGGGGACTAGCGGGAGAGATACGCAGTATTTT.

V usage is TRBV28 and J usage is TRBJ1-1, with 7 bases lining up with TRBD1. This CDR3 region has 15 residues. The V gene's germline CDR1 is MDHEN and CDR2 SYDVKM. V trimming: 7 bases; J trimming: 2 bases; junction bases outside the gene matches: 10. The CDR3 here is CASITPAGGNTEAFF. CDR3 sequence (DNA): TGTGCCAGCATTACCCCCGCAGGGGGAAACACTGAAGCTTTCTTT.

CDR3 loop: CASSTEGGASPLHF. CDR3 sequence (DNA): TGCGCCAGCAGCACGGAGGGGGGAGCTTCACCCCTCCACTTT. The J gene is TRBJ1-6, the V gene TRBV5-1; the D gene is possibly TRBD1 (6 bases). Trimming removed 4 bases at V and 9 bases at J, with 14 bases between. This CDR3 comprises 14 residues. Germline CDR1 reads SGHRS; CDR2 reads YFSETQ. The full variable domain, completed using reference TRBV5-1 and TRBJ1-6, is KAGVTQTPRYLIKTRGQQVTLSCSPISGHRSVSWYQQTPGQGLQFLFEYFSETQRNKGNFPGRFSGRQFSNSRSEMNVSTLELGDSALYLCASSTEGGASPLHFGNGTRLTVT.

This CDR3 reads CASSLWREGANEQFF. The CDR3 coding sequence is TGTGCCAGCAGTTTATGGCGGGAGGGTGCCAATGAGCAGTTCTTC. This chain links TRBV28 with TRBJ2-1; TRBD2 matches 9 bases. Trimming removed 0 bases from V and 6 bases from J; junction bases left unmatched: 3. This CDR3 has 15 residues. Germline CDR1 and CDR2: MDHEN and SYDVKM.

The J gene is TRBJ2-7, the V gene TRBV7-9, with D unresolved. Germline CDR1 SEHNR, CDR2 FQNEAQ (reference sequence). Trimming left V 6 bases short and J 6 bases short, with 18 bases between. The CDR3 totals 14 residues. The CDR3 nucleotides read TGTGCCAGCAGAATGGGCCCCCAAGCACTCGAGCAGTACTTC. Residues: CASRMGPQALEQYF.

The chain is built from TRBV18 and TRBJ2-7, with D perhaps TRBD2 (6 bases). V was shortened by 3 bases and J by 4 bases, with 13 bases between the two germline ends. CDR1 KGHSH and CDR2 LQKENI come from the germline V gene. CDR3 size: 14 residues. CDR3 amino acids: CASSPAGSYYEQYF. The CDR3 DNA reads TGTGCCAGCTCACCGGCGGGGTCCTATTACGAGCAGTACTTC.

The genes are TRBV6-5 and TRBJ1-2; a weak D match, TRBD1 (6 bases). The CDR3 contains 14 residues. Germline V gene data show CDR1 as MNHEY and CDR2 as SVGAGI. The V gene lost 5 bases and the J gene lost 7 bases, with 17 bases spanning the gap. The CDR3 reads CASSRGASVFGYTF. The CDR3 DNA sequence: TGTGCCAGCAGTCGGGGGGCCTCGGTTTTTGGCTACACCTTC.

The chain employs TRBV6-2 or TRBV6-3 and TRBJ2-2; D uncertain. This CDR3 has 11 residues. The V gene's germline CDR1 is MNHEY and CDR2 SVGEGT. The V gene lost 3 bases and the J gene lost 6 bases, with 2 bases spanning the gap. The CDR3, as DNA: TGTGCCAGCAGTTATCCCGGGGAGCTGTTTTTT. It codes for CASSYPGELFF.

J is TRBJ2-6 and V is TRBV2; D is perhaps TRBD1 or TRBD2 (6 bases each). Germline values: CDR1 SNHLY, CDR2 FYNNEI. The CDR3 runs 14 residues. V lost 9 bases to trimming and J lost 2 bases, with 11 bases between them. CDR3 sequence (DNA): TGTGCCAGAGGAGGGGGAGCTGGGGCCAACGTCCTGACTTTC. This sequence encodes CARGGGAGANVLTF.

In this sample, this clone turned up a few times. V gene TRBV4-2 combines with J gene TRBJ2-7, with a tentative D call TRBD2 (6 bases). CDR3 size: 15 residues. In germline, CDR1 is LGHNA, CDR2 YNFKEQ. V lost 0 bases and J 0 bases, leaving 9 bases between the germline ends. For the CDR3, the DNA is TGTGCCAGCAGCCAAGATGACGGGAGCTCCTACGAGCAGTACTTC. This encodes CASSQDDGSSYEQYF.

The V call is TRBV7-2, the J call TRBJ1-2, with D perhaps matching TRBD1 (6 bases). CDR3 size: 13 residues. The germline V gene encodes CDR1 SGHTA and CDR2 FQGNSA. CDR3 DNA: TGTGCAGAACAGGGTCCCGCGGTAGATGGCTACACCTTC. Translation gives CAEQGPAVDGYTF.

The chain employs TRBV5-1 and TRBJ1-4, with D possibly matching TRBD1 (6 bases). The CDR3 is 17 residues long. V dropped 4 bases and J dropped 0 bases, with 16 bases sitting between them. Germline values: CDR1 SGHRS, CDR2 YFSETQ. CDR3 residues: CASSHRDTTATNEKLFF. Here the CDR3 DNA reads TGCGCCAGCAGCCACAGGGACACCACTGCAACTAATGAAAAACTGTTTTTT.

The J gene is TRBJ1-3, the V gene TRBV7-3; D may be TRBD1 (6 bases). From germline, CDR1 is SGHTA and CDR2 FQGTGA. Trimming shortened V by 5 bases and J by 4 bases, and 15 bases separated the two germline ends. This CDR3 contains 15 residues. The CDR3 coding sequence is TGTGCCAGCAGCCCCGGTCCAGGGGACGGAAACACCATATATTTT. It encodes CASSPGPGDGNTIYF.

V gene TRBV5-1 combines with J gene TRBJ1-4; D is ambiguous. The CDR3 sequence is 14 residues long. Germline values: CDR1 SGHRS, CDR2 YFSETQ. The V and J ends lost 0 bases and 3 bases respectively, with 6 bases between them. This chain's CDR3 is CASSLATPNEKLFF. CDR3 nucleotides: TGCGCCAGCAGCTTGGCGACACCTAATGAAAAACTGTTTTTT. The full variable domain, completed using reference TRBV5-1 and TRBJ1-4, is KAGVTQTPRYLIKTRGQQVTLSCSPISGHRSVSWYQQTPGQGLQFLFEYFSETQRNKGNFPGRFSGRQFSNSRSEMNVSTLELGDSALYLCASSLATPNEKLFFGSGTQLSVL.

This clone was recorded only once. The genes are TRBV5-1 and TRBJ1-1; D is ambiguous. The CDR3 runs to 14 residues. CDR1 and CDR2 (germline): SGHRS, YFSETQ. Trimming took 0 bases from V and 6 from J, leaving 12 bases between them. The CDR3, as DNA: TGCGCCAGCAGCTTGGGTGCCAGTCTCGCTGAAGCTTTCTTT. It specifies CASSLGASLAEAFF.

This CDR3 is CASSVLAGVSDTQYF. CDR3 in DNA: TGTGCCAGCAGTGTACTAGCGGGAGTGTCAGATACGCAGTATTTT. This chain links TRBV28 with TRBJ2-3; 11 positions match TRBD2. V lost 5 bases and J lost 4; bases outside the gene matches: 5. The CDR3 spans 15 residues. Looked up from germline, CDR1 is MDHEN and CDR2 is SYDVKM. Drawing the rest from reference TRBV28 and TRBJ2-3, the complete variable domain is DVKVTQSSRYLVKRTGEKVFLECVQDMDHENMFWYRQDPGLGLRLIYFSYDVKMKEKGDIPEGYSVSREKKERFSLILESASTNQTSMYLCASSVLAGVSDTQYFGPGTRLTVL.

The chain uses TRBV24-1 and TRBJ2-5; 8 bases agree with TRBD1. The CDR3 contains 13 residues. V lost 7 bases, J lost 1 base, and 1 base stayed unmatched. Germline V lookup: CDR1 KGHDR, CDR2 SFDVKD. This CDR3 reads CATSTGGQETQYF. The CDR3 nucleotides read TGTGCCACCAGCACAGGGGGCCAAGAGACCCAGTACTTC.

The gene calls are TRBV11-2 and TRBJ2-3; no clear D gene. The V gene lost 4 bases and the J gene lost 2 bases, with 7 bases spanning the gap. CDR3 length equals 13 residues. The germline V gene has CDR1 SGHAT and CDR2 FQNNGV. CDR3 protein: CASSSSITDTQYF. Written as DNA, the CDR3 is TGTGCCAGCAGCTCGTCCATCACAGATACGCAGTATTTT.

The rearrangement joins TRBV19 to TRBJ2-7; TRBD2 might be the D (6 bases). V was clipped by 3 bases and J by 6 bases, with 15 bases between them. CDR3 length: 14 amino acids. Germline V gene lookup returns CDR1 LNHDA and CDR2 SQIVND (reference sequence). The CDR3 reads CASSMEGAVGEQYF. In DNA, the CDR3 is TGTGCCAGTAGTATGGAGGGAGCAGTTGGCGAGCAGTACTTC.

Comment on this clone: The identical CDR3 is also encoded by other nucleotide sequences in the sample. This chain connects TRBV11-2 to TRBJ1-1; tentative D call: TRBD1 (5 bases). Trimming took 5 bases from V and 2 from J, leaving 12 bases between them. This CDR3 has 14 amino acids. Germline CDR1 is SGHAT and CDR2 is FQNNGV. The CDR3 nucleotides are TGTGCCAGCAGCCCAACAGGAGGTAACACTGAAGCTTTCTTT. Its protein is CASSPTGGNTEAFF. Full variable domain (rest looked up from reference TRBV11-2 and TRBJ1-1): EAGVAQSPRYKIIEKRQSVAFWCNPISGHATLYWYQQILGQGPKLLIQFQNNGVVDDSQLPKDRFSAERLKGVDSTLKIQPAKLEDSAVYLCASSPTGGNTEAFFGQGTRLTVV.

The genes are TRBV7-8 and TRBJ1-4; 8 bases line up with TRBD1. CDR1 and CDR2 (germline): SGHVS, FQNEAQ. The CDR3 extends over 19 amino acids. V shed 2 bases and J 3 bases; nucleotides not matched to a gene: 14. The CDR3 nucleotides read TGTGCCAGCAGCTTATTTCCTACAGGGGGGATGCCTTCTAATGAAAAACTGTTTTTT. As protein: CASSLFPTGGMPSNEKLFF.

The rearrangement links TRBV2 to TRBJ1-6; D is unresolved. The V end lost 3 bases, the J end lost 11 bases, and 11 bases lay between the germline ends. There are 13 residues in the CDR3. Germline lookup yields CDR1 SNHLY and CDR2 FYNNEI. CDR3 sequence reads: CASSELAPAPLHF. CDR3 coding DNA: TGTGCCAGCAGTGAGTTGGCCCCGGCACCCCTCCACTTT. The variable domain in full, with the rest retrieved from reference TRBV2 and TRBJ1-6, is EPEVTQTPSHQVTQMGQEVILRCVPISNHLYFYWYRQILGQKVEFLVSFYNNEISEKSEIFDDQFSVERPDGSNFTLKIRSTKLEDSAMYFCASSELAPAPLHFGNGTRLTVT.

The CDR3 loop reads CASSSLAGTYYEQYF. The CDR3 coding sequence is TGTGCCAGCAGCTCTCTAGCGGGAACATACTACGAGCAGTACTTC. The chain is built from TRBV5-4 and TRBJ2-7, with 9 bases matching TRBD2. Germline V lookup: CDR1 SGHNT, CDR2 YYREEE (reference sequence). CDR3 length: 15 residues. J gave up 3 bases and V 3 bases, and 7 bases lay outside the gene matches.